What follows is one TCR beta chain and its context. Antigen: not known. Germline V gives CDR1 PRHDT, CDR2 FYEKMQ (reference sequence). The CDR3 sequence is 14 residues long. Trimming cost V 5 bases and J 3 bases, with 13 bases left between them. The sample comes from a study of molecular identifiers for immune sequencing clone quantification. Across the study: In replicates, the authors split RNA from roughly 18,000 or 92,000 naive CD8 cells five ways and sequenced four. Study findings and constraints: Investigators reportedly could detect spiked Jurkat TCR RNA from one cell among approximately 1.1 million naive cells.

Methods described previously, with TCR primers listed, were used for bulk TCR libraries. One entry per CDR3 protein results from TCRdb running MiXCR on the PCR reads. The table has about 510,000 distinct CDR3 sequences, about 22% seen once. This clonotype was sampled from a human donor in good health. Some libraries in this study had Jurkat cell RNA spiked in. The chain uses TRBV13 and TRBJ2-5, with a possible D match to TRBD2 (7 bases). Sequenced material: naive CD8+ T cells from blood, with Jurkat cell RNA spiked in. Subset here: FACS-sorted CD8+CD4-CCR7+CD45RA+ naive T cells. CDR3: CASSVEGGKETQYF. For the CDR3, the DNA is TGTGCCAGCAGCGTCGAGGGGGGGAAAGAGACCCAGTACTTC. The full variable domain, in which reference TRBV13 and TRBJ2-5 provide the parts outside the CDR3, is AAGVIQSPRHLIKEKRETATLKCYPIPRHDTVYWYQQGPGQDPQFLISFYEKMQSDKGSIPDRFSAQQFSDYHSELNMSSLELGDSALYFCASSVEGGKETQYFGPGTRLLVL.